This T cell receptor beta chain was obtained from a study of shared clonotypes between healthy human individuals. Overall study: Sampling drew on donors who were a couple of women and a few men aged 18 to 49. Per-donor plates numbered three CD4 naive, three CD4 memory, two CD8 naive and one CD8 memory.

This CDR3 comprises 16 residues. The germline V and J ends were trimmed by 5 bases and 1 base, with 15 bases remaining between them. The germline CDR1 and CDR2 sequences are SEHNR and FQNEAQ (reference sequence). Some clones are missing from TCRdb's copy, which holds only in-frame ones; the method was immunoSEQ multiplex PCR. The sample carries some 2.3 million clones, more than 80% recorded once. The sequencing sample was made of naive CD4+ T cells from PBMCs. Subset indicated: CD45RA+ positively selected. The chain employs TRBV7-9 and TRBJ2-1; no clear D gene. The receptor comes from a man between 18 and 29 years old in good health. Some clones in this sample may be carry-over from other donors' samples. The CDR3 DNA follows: TGTGCCAGCAGCCCAAGTGGCGGCGGTTCCTACAATGAGCAGTTCTTC. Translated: CASSPSGGGSYNEQFF.